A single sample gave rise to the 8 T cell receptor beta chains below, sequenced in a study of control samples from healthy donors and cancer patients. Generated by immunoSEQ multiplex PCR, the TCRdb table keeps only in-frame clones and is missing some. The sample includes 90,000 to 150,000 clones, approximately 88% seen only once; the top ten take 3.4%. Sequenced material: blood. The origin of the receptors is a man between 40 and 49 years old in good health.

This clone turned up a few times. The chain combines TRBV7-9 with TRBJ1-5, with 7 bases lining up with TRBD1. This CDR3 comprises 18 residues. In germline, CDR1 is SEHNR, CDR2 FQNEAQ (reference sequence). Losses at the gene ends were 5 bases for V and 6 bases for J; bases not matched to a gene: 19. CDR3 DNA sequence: TGTGCCAGCAGCCCCGGGACGGATATAAGGGGGCGAAGTCAGCCCCAGCATTTT. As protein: CASSPGTDIRGRSQPQHF.

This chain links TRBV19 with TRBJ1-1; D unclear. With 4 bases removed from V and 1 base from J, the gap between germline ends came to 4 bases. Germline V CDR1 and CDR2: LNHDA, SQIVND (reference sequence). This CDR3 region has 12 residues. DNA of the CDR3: TGTGCCAGTAGTACCAGGAACACTGAAGCTTTCTTT. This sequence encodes CASSTRNTEAFF.

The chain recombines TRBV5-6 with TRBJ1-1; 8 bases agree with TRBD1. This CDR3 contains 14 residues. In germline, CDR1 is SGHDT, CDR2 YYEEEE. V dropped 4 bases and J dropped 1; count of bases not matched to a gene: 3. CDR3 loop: CASSPGTGNTEAFF. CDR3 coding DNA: TGTGCCAGCAGCCCCGGGACAGGGAACACTGAAGCTTTCTTT.

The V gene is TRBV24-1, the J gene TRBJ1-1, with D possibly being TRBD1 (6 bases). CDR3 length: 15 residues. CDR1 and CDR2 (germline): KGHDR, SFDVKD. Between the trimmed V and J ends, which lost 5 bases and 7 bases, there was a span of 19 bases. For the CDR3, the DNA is TGTGCCACCAGTGCTGGGGGCGGGGGGCTTGGTGAAGCTTTCTTT. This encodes CATSAGGGGLGEAFF.

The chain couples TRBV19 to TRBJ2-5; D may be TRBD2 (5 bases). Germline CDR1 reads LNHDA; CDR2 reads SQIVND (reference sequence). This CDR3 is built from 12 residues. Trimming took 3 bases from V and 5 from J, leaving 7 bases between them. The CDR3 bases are TGTGCCAGTAGTATCCCGGGGGAGACCCAGTACTTC. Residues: CASSIPGETQYF. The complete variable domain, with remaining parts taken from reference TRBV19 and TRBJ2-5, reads DGGITQSPKYLFRKEGQNVTLSCEQNLNHDAMYWYRQDPGQGLRLIYYSQIVNDFQKGDIAEGYSVSREKKESFPLTVTSAQKNPTAFYLCASSIPGETQYFGPGTRLLVL.

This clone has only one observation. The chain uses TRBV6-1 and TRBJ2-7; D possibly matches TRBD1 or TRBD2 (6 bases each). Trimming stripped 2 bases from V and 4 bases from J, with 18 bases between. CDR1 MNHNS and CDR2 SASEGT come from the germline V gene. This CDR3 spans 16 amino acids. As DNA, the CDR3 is TGTGCCAGCAGTGAAAGGGAAGGAGGGGGGTTGTACGAGCAGTACTTC. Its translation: CASSEREGGGLYEQYF.

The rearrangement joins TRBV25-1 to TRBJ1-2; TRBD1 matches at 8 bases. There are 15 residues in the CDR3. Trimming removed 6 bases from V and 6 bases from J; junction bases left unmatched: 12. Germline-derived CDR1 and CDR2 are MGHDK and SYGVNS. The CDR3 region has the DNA TGTGCCAGCAGGGCCCCCCCAGGGGGCTTCGATGGCTACACCTTC. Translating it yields CASRAPPGGFDGYTF.

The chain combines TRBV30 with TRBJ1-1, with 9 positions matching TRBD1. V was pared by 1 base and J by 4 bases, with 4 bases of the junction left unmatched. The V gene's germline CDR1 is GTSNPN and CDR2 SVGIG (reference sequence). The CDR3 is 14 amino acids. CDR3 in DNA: TGTGCCTGGAGTGGGGACAGGGAGGTCACTGAAGCTTTCTTT. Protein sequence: CAWSGDREVTEAFF.